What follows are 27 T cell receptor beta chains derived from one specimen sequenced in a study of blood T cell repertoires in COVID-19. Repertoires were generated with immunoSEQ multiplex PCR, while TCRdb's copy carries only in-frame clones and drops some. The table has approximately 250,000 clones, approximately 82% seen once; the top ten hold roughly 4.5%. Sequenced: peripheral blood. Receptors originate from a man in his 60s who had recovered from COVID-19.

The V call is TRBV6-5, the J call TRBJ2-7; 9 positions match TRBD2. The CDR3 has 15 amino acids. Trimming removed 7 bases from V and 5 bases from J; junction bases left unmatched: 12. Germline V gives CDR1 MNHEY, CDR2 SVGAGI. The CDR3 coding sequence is TGTGCCAGCACCCCTCTTAGCGGGAGAGGCCACGAGCAGTACTTC. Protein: CASTPLSGRGHEQYF.

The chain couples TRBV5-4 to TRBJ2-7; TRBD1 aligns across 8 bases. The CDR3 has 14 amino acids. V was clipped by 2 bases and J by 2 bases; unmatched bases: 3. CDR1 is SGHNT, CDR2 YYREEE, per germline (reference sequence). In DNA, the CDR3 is TGTGCCAGCAGCTTCCAGGGGGCAGCCTACGAGCAGTACTTC. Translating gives CASSFQGAAYEQYF. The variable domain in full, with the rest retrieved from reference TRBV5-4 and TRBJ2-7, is ETGVTQSPTHLIKTRGQQVTLRCSSQSGHNTVSWYQQALGQGPQFIFQYYREEENGRGNFPPRFSGLQFPNYSSELNVNALELDDSALYLCASSFQGAAYEQYFGPGTRLTVT.

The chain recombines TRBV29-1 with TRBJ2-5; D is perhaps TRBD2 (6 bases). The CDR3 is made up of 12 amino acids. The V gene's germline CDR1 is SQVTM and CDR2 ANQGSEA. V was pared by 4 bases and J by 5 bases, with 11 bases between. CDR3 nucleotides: TGCAGCGTTGGGGCCAGCGGGGAGACCCAGTACTTC. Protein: CSVGASGETQYF.

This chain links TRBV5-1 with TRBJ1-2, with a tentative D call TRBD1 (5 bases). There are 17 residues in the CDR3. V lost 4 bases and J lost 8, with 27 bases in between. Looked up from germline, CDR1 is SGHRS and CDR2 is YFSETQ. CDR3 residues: CASSPNEAGRGPGGYTF. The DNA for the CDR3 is TGCGCCAGCAGCCCAAATGAAGCAGGGAGGGGCCCTGGGGGCTACACCTTC.

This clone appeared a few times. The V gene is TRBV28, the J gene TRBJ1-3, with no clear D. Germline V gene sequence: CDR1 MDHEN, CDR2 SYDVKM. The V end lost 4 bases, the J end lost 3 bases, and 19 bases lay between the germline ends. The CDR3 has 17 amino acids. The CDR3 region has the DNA TGTGCCAGCAGTTCCTGGAGTCAGTCATTCGGTGGAAACACCATATATTTT. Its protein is CASSSWSQSFGGNTIYF.

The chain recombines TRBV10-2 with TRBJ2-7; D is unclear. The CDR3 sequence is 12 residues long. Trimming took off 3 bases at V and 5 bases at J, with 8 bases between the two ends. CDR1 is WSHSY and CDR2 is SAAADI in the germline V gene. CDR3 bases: TGCGCCAGCAGTGACCTACGGGACGAGCAGTACTTC. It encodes CASSDLRDEQYF.

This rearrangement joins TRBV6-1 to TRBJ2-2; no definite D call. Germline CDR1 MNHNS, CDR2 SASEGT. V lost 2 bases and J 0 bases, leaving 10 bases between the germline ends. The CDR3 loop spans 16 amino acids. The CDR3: CASSERTVSNTGELFF. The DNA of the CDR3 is TGTGCCAGCAGTGAACGAACAGTTTCGAACACCGGGGAGCTGTTTTTT.

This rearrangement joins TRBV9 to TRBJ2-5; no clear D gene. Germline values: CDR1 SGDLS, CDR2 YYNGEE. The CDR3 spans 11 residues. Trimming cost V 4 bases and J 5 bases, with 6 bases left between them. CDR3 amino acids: CASSNRETQYF. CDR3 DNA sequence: TGTGCCAGCAGCAACCGGGAGACCCAGTACTTC.

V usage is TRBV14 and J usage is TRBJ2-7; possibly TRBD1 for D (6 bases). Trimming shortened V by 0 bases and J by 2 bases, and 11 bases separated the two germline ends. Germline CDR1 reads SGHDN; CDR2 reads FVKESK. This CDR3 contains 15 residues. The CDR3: CASSQDVGQAYEQYF. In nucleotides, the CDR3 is TGTGCCAGCAGCCAAGATGTGGGACAAGCCTACGAGCAGTACTTC.

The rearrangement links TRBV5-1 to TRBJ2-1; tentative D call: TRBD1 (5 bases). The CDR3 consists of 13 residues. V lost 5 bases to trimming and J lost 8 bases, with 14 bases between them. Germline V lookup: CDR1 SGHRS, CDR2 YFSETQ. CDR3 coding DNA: TGCGCCAGCAGTGTGACAGCTCCCCATGAGCAGTTCTTC. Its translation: CASSVTAPHEQFF.

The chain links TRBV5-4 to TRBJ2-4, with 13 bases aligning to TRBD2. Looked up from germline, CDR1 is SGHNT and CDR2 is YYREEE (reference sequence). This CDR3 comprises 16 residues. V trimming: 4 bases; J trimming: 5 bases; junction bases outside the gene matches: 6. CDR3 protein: CASSPTSGGPQNIQYF. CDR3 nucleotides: TGTGCCAGCAGCCCGACTAGCGGGGGGCCCCAAAACATTCAGTACTTC. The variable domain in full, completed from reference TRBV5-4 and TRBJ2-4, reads ETGVTQSPTHLIKTRGQQVTLRCSSQSGHNTVSWYQQALGQGPQFIFQYYREEENGRGNFPPRFSGLQFPNYSSELNVNALELDDSALYLCASSPTSGGPQNIQYFGAGTRLSVL.

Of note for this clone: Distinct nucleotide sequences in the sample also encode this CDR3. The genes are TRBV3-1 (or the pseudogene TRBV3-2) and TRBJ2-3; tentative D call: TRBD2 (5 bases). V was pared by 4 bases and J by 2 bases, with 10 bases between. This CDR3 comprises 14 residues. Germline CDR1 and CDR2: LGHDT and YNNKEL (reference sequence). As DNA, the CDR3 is TGTGCCAGCAGCCGGACGGGATCCACAGATACGCAGTATTTT. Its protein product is CASSRTGSTDTQYF.

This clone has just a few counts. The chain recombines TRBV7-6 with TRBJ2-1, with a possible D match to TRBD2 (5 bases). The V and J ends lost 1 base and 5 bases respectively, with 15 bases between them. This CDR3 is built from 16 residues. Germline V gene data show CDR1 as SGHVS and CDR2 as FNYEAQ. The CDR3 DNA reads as TGTGCCAGCAGCTTAGGGCTTAGGACTGGAGACAATGAGCAGTTCTTC. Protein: CASSLGLRTGDNEQFF.

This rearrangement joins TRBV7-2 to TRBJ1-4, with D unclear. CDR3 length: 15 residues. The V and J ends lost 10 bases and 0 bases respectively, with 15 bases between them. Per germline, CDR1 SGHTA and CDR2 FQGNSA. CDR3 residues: CATHDNLATNEKLFF. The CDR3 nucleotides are TGTGCCACCCACGACAACCTTGCAACTAATGAAAAACTGTTTTTT. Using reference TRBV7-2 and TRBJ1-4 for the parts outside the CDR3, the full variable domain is GAGVSQSPSNKVTEKGKDVELRCDPISGHTALYWYRQSLGQGLEFLIYFQGNSAPDKSGLPSDRFSAERTGGSVSTLTIQRTQQEDSAVYLCATHDNLATNEKLFFGSGTQLSVL.

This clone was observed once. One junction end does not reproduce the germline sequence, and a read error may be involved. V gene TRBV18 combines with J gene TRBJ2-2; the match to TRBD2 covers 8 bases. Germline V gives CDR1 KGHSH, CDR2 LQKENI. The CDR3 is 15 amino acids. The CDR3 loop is CASSPLAEGTGELFF. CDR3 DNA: TGTGCCAGCTCGCCACTAGCGGAGGGGACCGGGGAGCTGTTTTTT.

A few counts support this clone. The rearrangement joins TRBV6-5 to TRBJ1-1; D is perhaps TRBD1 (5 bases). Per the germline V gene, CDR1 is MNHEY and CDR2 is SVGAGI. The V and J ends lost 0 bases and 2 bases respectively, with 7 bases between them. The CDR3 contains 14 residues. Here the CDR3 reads CASSYSQGNTEAFF. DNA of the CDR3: TGTGCCAGCAGTTACTCTCAGGGAAACACTGAAGCTTTCTTT.

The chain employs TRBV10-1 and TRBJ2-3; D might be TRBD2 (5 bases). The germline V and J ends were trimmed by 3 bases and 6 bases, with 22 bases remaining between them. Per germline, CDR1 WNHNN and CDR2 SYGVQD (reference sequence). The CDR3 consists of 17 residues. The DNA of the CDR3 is TGCGCCAGCAGTGAAGGGCGCAGCGGAGCCCGATCGGATACGCAGTATTTT. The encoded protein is CASSEGRSGARSDTQYF.

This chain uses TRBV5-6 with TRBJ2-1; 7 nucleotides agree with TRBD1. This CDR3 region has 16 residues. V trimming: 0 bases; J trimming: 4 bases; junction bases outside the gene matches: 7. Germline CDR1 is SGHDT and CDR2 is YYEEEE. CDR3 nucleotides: TGTGCCAGCAGCTTGGACAAGGGGGCGGTGTACAATGAGCAGTTCTTC. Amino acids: CASSLDKGAVYNEQFF.

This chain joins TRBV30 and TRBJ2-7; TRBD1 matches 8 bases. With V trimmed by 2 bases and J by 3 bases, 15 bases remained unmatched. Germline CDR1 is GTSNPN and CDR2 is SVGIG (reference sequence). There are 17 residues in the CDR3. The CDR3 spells CAWSSIQNRQGYYEQYF. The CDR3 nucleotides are TGTGCCTGGAGTAGCATCCAGAATCGACAGGGGTACTACGAGCAGTACTTC.

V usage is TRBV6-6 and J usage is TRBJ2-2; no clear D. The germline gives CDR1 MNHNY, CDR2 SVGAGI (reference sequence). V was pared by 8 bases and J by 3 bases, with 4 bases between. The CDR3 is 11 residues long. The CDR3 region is CASEDTGELFF. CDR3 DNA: TGTGCCAGCGAGGACACCGGGGAGCTGTTTTTT.

The CDR3 coding sequence is TGTGCCAGCAGTTACGCGGGGGACACTCAGCCCCAGCATTTT. This encodes CASSYAGDTQPQHF. V is TRBV6-5 and J is TRBJ1-5; a weak D match, TRBD1 (6 bases). The CDR3 covers 14 residues. Germline CDR1 is MNHEY and CDR2 is SVGAGI. Trimming removed 2 bases from V and 6 bases from J, with 11 bases in between.

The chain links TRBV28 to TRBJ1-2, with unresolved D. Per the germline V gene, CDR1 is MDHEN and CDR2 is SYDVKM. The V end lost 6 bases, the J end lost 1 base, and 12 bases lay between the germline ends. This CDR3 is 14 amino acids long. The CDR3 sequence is CASRDPGVNYGYTF. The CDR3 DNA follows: TGTGCCAGCAGGGATCCCGGGGTTAACTATGGCTACACCTTC.

The CDR3 DNA reads TGTGCCAGCAGTGAAGCGCACAGGGAACTTTCACCCCTCCACTTT. Residues: CASSEAHRELSPLHF. This chain joins TRBV2 and TRBJ1-6; TRBD1 might be the D (6 bases). Between the trimmed V and J ends, which lost 0 bases and 9 bases, there was a span of 12 bases. There are 15 residues in the CDR3. Germline V gives CDR1 SNHLY, CDR2 FYNNEI.

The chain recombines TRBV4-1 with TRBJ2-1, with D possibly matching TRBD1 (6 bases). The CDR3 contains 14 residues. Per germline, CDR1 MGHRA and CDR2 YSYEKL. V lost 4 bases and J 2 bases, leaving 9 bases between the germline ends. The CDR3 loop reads CASSPRDTYNEQFF. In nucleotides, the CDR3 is TGCGCCAGCAGCCCCCGGGACACCTACAATGAGCAGTTCTTC.

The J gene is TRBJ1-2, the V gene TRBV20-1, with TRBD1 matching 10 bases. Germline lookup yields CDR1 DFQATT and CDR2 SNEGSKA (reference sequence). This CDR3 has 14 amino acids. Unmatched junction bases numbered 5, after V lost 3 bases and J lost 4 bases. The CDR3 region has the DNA TGCAGTGCTAGTCCGACAGGGGGCGGCTATGGCTACACCTTC. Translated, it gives CSASPTGGGYGYTF.

CDR3 sequence (DNA): TGTGCCAGCAGTACGAGTTCGACGGGTAACTATGGCTACACCTTC. The encoded protein is CASSTSSTGNYGYTF. This rearrangement joins TRBV2 to TRBJ1-2; no reliable D call. There are 15 residues in the CDR3. CDR1 is SNHLY and CDR2 is FYNNEI in the germline V gene. V lost 5 bases, J lost 1 base, and 14 bases lay in between.

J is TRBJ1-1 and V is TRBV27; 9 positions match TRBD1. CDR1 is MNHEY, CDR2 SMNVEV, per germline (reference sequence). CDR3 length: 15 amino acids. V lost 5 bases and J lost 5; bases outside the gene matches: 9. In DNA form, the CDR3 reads TGTGCCAGCAGTCCCTTGGGGACAGGGAATACTGAAGCTTTCTTT. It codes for CASSPLGTGNTEAFF.